The entry below describes one T cell receptor beta chain. Generated by immunoSEQ multiplex PCR, the TCRdb table keeps only in-frame clones and is missing some. The table has around 220,000 clones, roughly four fifths seen once. This record comes from a study of blood T cell repertoires in COVID-19. The germline CDR1 and CDR2 sequences are SEHNR and FQNEAQ (reference sequence). This CDR3 has 14 residues. Germline trimming cut 5 bases from V and 4 bases from J; bases unmatched to any gene: 4. Patients of the Seattle cohort, enrolled during active infection, were followed longitudinally. The sequence came from an elderly woman with COVID-19, enrolled during active disease. This rearrangement joins TRBV7-9 to TRBJ1-3, with 8 bases matching TRBD1. Sequenced input: peripheral blood. The chain's CDR3 is CASSATGVGNTIYF. The CDR3 region has the DNA TGTGCCAGCAGCGCGACAGGGGTCGGAAACACCATATATTTT. Variable domain in full (rest from reference TRBV7-9 and TRBJ1-3): DTGVSQNPRHKITKRGQNVTFRCDPISEHNRLYWYRQTLGQGPEFLTYFQNEAQLEKSRLLSDRFSAERPKGSFSTLEIQRTEQGDSAMYLCASSATGVGNTIYFGEGSWLTVV.